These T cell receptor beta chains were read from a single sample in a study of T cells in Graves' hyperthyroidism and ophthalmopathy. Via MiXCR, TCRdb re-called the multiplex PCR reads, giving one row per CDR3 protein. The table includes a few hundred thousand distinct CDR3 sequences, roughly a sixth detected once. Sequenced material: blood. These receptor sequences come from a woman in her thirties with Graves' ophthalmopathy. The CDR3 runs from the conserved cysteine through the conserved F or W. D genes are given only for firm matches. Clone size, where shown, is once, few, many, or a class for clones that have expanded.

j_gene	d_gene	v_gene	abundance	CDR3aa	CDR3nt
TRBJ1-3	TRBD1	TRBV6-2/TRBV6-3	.	CASSSTGVAGNTIYF	TGTGCCAGCAGCTCTACAGGGGTAGCCGGAAACACCATATATTTT
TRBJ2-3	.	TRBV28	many	CASSFLAPSTDTQYF	TGTGCCAGCAGTTTTTTAGCGCCAAGCACAGATACGCAGTATTTT
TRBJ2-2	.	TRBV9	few	CASSDGGTGELFF	TGTGCCAGCAGCGACGGGGGCACCGGGGAGCTGTTTTTT
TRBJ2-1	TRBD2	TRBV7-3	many	CASSYTAGTRAHEQFF	TGTGCCAGCAGCTATACCGCCGGGACTAGGGCCCATGAGCAGTTCTTC
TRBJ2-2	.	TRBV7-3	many	CASSLVSKRELFF	TGTGCCAGCAGCTTAGTTAGTAAGAGGGAGCTGTTTTTT
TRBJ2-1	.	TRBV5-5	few	CASRLGAPGLSYNEQFF	TGTGCCAGCAGACTGGGGGCCCCAGGGCTATCCTACAATGAGCAGTTCTTC
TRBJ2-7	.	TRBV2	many	CASSTSPGYEQYF	TGTGCCAGCAGTACATCCCCAGGCTACGAGCAGTACTTC
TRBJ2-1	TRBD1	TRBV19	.	CASRIQGDVNQFF	TGTGCCAGTAGGATACAGGGGGACGTAAATCAGTTCTTC
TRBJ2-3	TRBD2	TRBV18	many	CASSPGGSGTDTQYF	TGTGCCAGCTCCCCGGGCGGGAGCGGAACAGATACGCAGTATTTT
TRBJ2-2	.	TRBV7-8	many	CASSLVRGGELFF	TGTGCCAGCAGCTTAGTGCGGGGCGGGGAGCTGTTTTTT
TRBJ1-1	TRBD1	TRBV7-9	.	CASSLLRWGQAINTEAFF	TGTGCCAGCAGCTTATTGCGCTGGGGACAGGCGATAAACACTGAAGCTTTCTTT
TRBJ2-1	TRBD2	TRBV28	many	CASSFWTSGRANRPKEQFF	TGTGCCAGCAGTTTTTGGACTAGCGGGAGGGCCAACCGACCCAAGGAGCAGTTCTTC